Detailed here is one T cell receptor (beta chain). Its antigen remains unidentified. These data belong to a study of OX40 agonist ivuxolimab in advanced cancers. Looking at the study overall: With a range of roughly 20 to 90, age averaged roughly 60 years, and around 80% were male.

Whole-study results and caveats: Near-lowest levels of clonal expansion characterized partial responders at 0.1-3.0 mg/kg.

This CDR3 is built from 11 residues. V was trimmed by 8 bases and J by 5 bases, leaving 9 bases between them. In germline, CDR1 is MNHEY, CDR2 SVGAGI. Profiled with immunoSEQ multiplex PCR; TCRdb holds only in-frame clones, not every one. The sample lists about 95,000 clones, roughly 87% occurring once. The sequencing here drew on CD4+ or CD8+ T cells sorted from blood, taken in a trial of the OX40 agonist ivuxolimab. This clonotype was sampled from an adult with an advanced solid tumor such as melanoma, head and neck, liver or kidney cancer. The chain is built from TRBV6-5 and TRBJ1-2; D remains unclear. In nucleotides, the CDR3 is TGTGCCAGCTATAGCATTTATGGCTACACCTTC. It translates to CASYSIYGYTF.